This paragraph covers one TCR beta chain sequence. Its antigen is still unknown. The ends were cut back, 5 bases at V and 5 bases at J, with 18 bases in the middle. The CDR3 spans 15 residues. Germline CDR1 and CDR2: SGHAT and FQNNGV. Treatment: roughly 18 received Ad26.COV2.S at low or high dose, single or two shots; several received placebo; per-sample allocation not given. The investigators took samples on day 63 after the first vaccine or placebo injection. The data belong to a study of Ad26.COV2.S vaccination and SARS-CoV-2 variants. The wider study: Donor got 5x10^10 or 1x10^11 viral particles of Ad26.COV2.S.

Clones were read by immunoSEQ multiplex PCR, and TCRdb kept only the in-frame ones, dropping some. The table records fewer than 400,000 clones, around 90% of them present only once. Points from the study as a whole: Whether participants received vaccine or placebo, their non-spike TCR breadth was similar. Vaccinees showed greater spike-specific TCR breadth than placebo recipients. In vaccinated individuals, spike-specific CD8+ and CD4+ T cell responses reportedly displayed substantial breadth.

This chain links TRBV11-2 with TRBJ1-2; a weak D match, TRBD1 (5 bases). This specimen consisted of peripheral blood, obtained in a trial of Ad26.COV2.S vaccine versus placebo. The receptor was isolated from a person aged 18 to 65 who received the Ad26.COV2.S COVID-19 vaccine or a placebo. The CDR3 region has the DNA TGTGCCAGCAGCCCCGAGTGGGGCGGAGGATATGGCTACACCTTC. The encoded protein is CASSPEWGGGYGYTF.